The 14 T cell receptor beta chains below all came from one sample that was sequenced in a study of OX40 agonist ivuxolimab in advanced cancers. The method behind the library was the immunoSEQ multiplex PCR assay. TCRdb carries this immuneACCESS record with in-frame sequences only. Its versions omit some clonotypes, under half of them owing to an unresolved V gene in the studies checked, with the rest unexplained. The sample contains about 60,000 clones, about 87% of them found a single time. Of the sample, about 5.1% falls within the top ten clones. The starting material was CD4+ or CD8+ T cells sorted from blood, obtained in a trial of the OX40 agonist ivuxolimab. The receptor source for this set is an adult with an advanced solid tumor such as melanoma, head and neck, liver or kidney cancer.

The genes are TRBV6-6 and TRBJ1-1; no clear D gene. The V gene lost 6 bases and the J gene lost 4 bases, with 18 bases spanning the gap. The germline gives CDR1 MNHNY, CDR2 SVGAGI (reference sequence). CDR3 length: 15 residues. The CDR3 DNA reads TGTGCCAGCAGGTCGGGGAGAGAGGCCGGCACTGAAGCTTTCTTT. Protein product: CASRSGREAGTEAFF.

The chain uses TRBV5-4 and TRBJ1-2; 8 bases map to TRBD1. The V gene end was trimmed by 5 bases and the J gene end by 4 bases; junction bases not matched to a gene: 7. This CDR3 contains 14 residues. Germline V lookup: CDR1 SGHNT, CDR2 YYREEE (reference sequence). The CDR3 DNA follows: TGTGCCAGCAGGGACAGGGCCTCACTCTATGGCTACACCTTC. Its translation is CASRDRASLYGYTF. The entire variable domain, with the rest obtained from reference TRBV5-4 and TRBJ1-2, is as follows: ETGVTQSPTHLIKTRGQQVTLRCSSQSGHNTVSWYQQALGQGPQFIFQYYREEENGRGNFPPRFSGLQFPNYSSELNVNALELDDSALYLCASRDRASLYGYTFGSGTRLTVV.

The chain recombines TRBV5-6 with TRBJ1-1; 7 nucleotides agree with TRBD1. Germline values: CDR1 SGHDT, CDR2 YYEEEE. The CDR3 runs to 15 residues. The junction had 7 bases not matched to a gene; V was cut back by 5 bases and J by 0 bases. The CDR3, as DNA: TGTGCCAGCAGTCGCGGGACAGCCTTGAACACTGAAGCTTTCTTT. Protein product: CASSRGTALNTEAFF.

The J gene is TRBJ2-3, the V gene TRBV6-1; 13 bases are a match to TRBD2. After removal of 1 base from V and 7 bases from J, the junction contained 5 bases not matched to a gene. CDR3 length: 16 residues. The V gene's germline CDR1 is MNHNS and CDR2 SASEGT. This CDR3 is CASSEVGLAGVNTQYF. CDR3 DNA sequence: TGTGCCAGCAGTGAAGTCGGACTAGCGGGAGTAAATACGCAGTATTTT.

The chain carries TRBV7-3 and TRBJ2-7; 8 bases fit TRBD1. The CDR3 length is 14 residues. CDR1 is SGHTA and CDR2 is FQGTGA in the germline V gene. J lost 5 bases, V lost 5 bases, and 8 bases had no gene match. The CDR3 region has the DNA TGTGCCAGCAGCCGACAGGGGCAGAAAAACGAGCAGTACTTC. Amino acid sequence: CASSRQGQKNEQYF.

The rearrangement uses TRBV27 and TRBJ2-3; D may match TRBD1 or TRBD2 (5 bases each). The V gene lost 2 bases and the J gene lost 0 bases, with 9 bases spanning the gap. Germline CDR1 is MNHEY and CDR2 is SMNVEV (reference sequence). This CDR3 is 15 amino acids long. CDR3 residues: CASSLRDRSTDTQYF. The CDR3 coding sequence is TGTGCCAGCAGTTTACGGGACCGGAGCACAGATACGCAGTATTTT.

CDR3 nucleotide sequence: TGCGCCAGCAGCTTGGGCCCCACAGGGGAAAAACTGTTTTTT. It yields the protein CASSLGPTGEKLFF. The chain joins TRBV5-1 to TRBJ1-4; a weak D match, TRBD1 (6 bases). Trimming cost V 0 bases and J 8 bases, with 11 bases left between them. The germline V gene encodes CDR1 SGHRS and CDR2 YFSETQ. The CDR3 sequence is 14 residues long.

This chain links TRBV5-5 with TRBJ1-1; perhaps TRBD1 as D (5 bases). V was cut by 0 bases and J by 6 bases, with 9 bases left in between. This CDR3 comprises 13 residues. CDR1 and CDR2 from the germline V gene are SGHKS and YYEKEE (reference sequence). CDR3 in amino acids: CASSLEGRAEAFF. The CDR3 nucleotides are TGTGCCAGCAGCTTGGAAGGCAGGGCTGAAGCTTTCTTT.

The chain uses TRBV19 and TRBJ1-5; TRBD1 is a possible D gene (5 bases). V gave up 3 bases and J gave up 6 bases, with 18 bases separating them. Germline assignment: CDR1 LNHDA and CDR2 SQIVND (reference sequence). The CDR3 is made up of 16 amino acids. For the CDR3, the DNA is TGTGCCAGTAGTATTAAGGTTAGGCAGGGAACTCAGCCCCAGCATTTT. Its translation is CASSIKVRQGTQPQHF. The full variable domain, rest sourced from reference TRBV19 and TRBJ1-5, is DGGITQSPKYLFRKEGQNVTLSCEQNLNHDAMYWYRQDPGQGLRLIYYSQIVNDFQKGDIAEGYSVSREKKESFPLTVTSAQKNPTAFYLCASSIKVRQGTQPQHFGDGTRLSIL.

This clone was seen only once. The chain uses TRBV18 and TRBJ2-7; no reliable D call. This CDR3 spans 14 amino acids. V dropped 1 base and J dropped 0 bases, with 7 bases sitting between them. Germline V lookup: CDR1 KGHSH, CDR2 LQKENI. CDR3 region: CASSPLGNSYEQYF. CDR3 in DNA: TGTGCCAGCTCACCACTGGGGAACTCCTACGAGCAGTACTTC.

The rearrangement joins TRBV5-1 to TRBJ2-5; D possibly corresponds to TRBD1 (5 bases). V was trimmed by 4 bases and J by 1 base, leaving 8 bases between them. From germline, CDR1 is SGHRS and CDR2 YFSETQ. The CDR3 totals 13 residues. The CDR3 DNA follows: TGCGCCAGCAGCGGCCAGGGCCAAGAGACCCAGTACTTC. Amino acid sequence: CASSGQGQETQYF.

This chain uses TRBV18 with TRBJ1-2; D call uncertain. The CDR3 runs 15 residues. Germline V lookup: CDR1 KGHSH, CDR2 LQKENI. The germline V and J ends were trimmed by 0 bases and 6 bases, with 14 bases remaining between them. CDR3 coding DNA: TGTGCCAGCTCACCACCGTCCTTGCAAGGACATGGCTACACCTTC. Its protein is CASSPPSLQGHGYTF. Supplemented by reference TRBV18 and TRBJ1-2, the full variable domain reads NAGVMQNPRHLVRRRGQEARLRCSPMKGHSHVYWYRQLPEEGLKFMVYLQKENIIDESGMPKERFSAEFPKEGPSILRIQQVVRGDSAAYFCASSPPSLQGHGYTFGSGTRLTVV.

V gene TRBV6-1 combines with J gene TRBJ1-6; maybe TRBD1 (5 bases). V gave up 9 bases and J gave up 9 bases, with 18 bases separating them. Germline-derived CDR1 and CDR2 are MNHNS and SASEGT. This CDR3 contains 14 residues. DNA of the CDR3: TGTGCCAGTTTTGGGGGGTTAGGCAGTTCACCCCTCCACTTT. Residues: CASFGGLGSSPLHF.

The V and J genes are TRBV28 and TRBJ2-1, with 9 bases matching TRBD2. This CDR3 region has 13 residues. V gave up 3 bases and J gave up 7 bases; unmatched junction bases: 1. Germline V gives CDR1 MDHEN, CDR2 SYDVKM. The CDR3 nucleotides read TGTGCCAGCAGTTTTAGCGGGAGAAATGAGCAGTTCTTC. Translated: CASSFSGRNEQFF.